This T cell receptor beta chain was recorded in a study of blood T cell repertoires in COVID-19. Study in general: The origin of the acute and convalescent COVID-19 samples was the United States, Italy and Spain.

CDR1 and CDR2 from the germline V gene are MDHEN and SYDVKM. This CDR3 has 16 residues. Trimming stripped 2 bases from V and 2 bases from J, with 13 bases between. Some clones are missing from TCRdb's copy, which holds only in-frame ones; the method was immunoSEQ multiplex PCR. The table records 200,000 to 300,000 clones, roughly 89% of them present only once. Cohort 3 recovery required two negative PCRs, clearance, or symptom resolution. The source is a woman aged 25 to 39 who had recovered from COVID-19. The chain has TRBV28 and TRBJ1-5; a possible D gene is TRBD1 (6 bases). Material: PBMCs or T cells enriched from blood (not recorded which). CDR3 sequence: CASSLERTVRNQPQHF. The CDR3 nucleotides read TGTGCCAGCAGTTTAGAACGGACAGTTCGCAATCAGCCCCAGCATTTT.